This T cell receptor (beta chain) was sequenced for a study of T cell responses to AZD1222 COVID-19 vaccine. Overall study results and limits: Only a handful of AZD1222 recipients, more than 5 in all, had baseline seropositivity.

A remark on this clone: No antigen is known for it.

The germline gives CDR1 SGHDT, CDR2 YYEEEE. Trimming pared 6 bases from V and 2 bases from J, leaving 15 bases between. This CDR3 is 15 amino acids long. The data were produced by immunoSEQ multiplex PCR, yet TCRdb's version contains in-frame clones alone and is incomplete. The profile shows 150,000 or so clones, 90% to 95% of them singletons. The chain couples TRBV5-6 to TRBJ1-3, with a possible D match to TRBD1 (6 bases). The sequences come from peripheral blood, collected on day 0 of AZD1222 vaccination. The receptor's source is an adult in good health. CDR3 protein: CASTLFGGAGNTIYF. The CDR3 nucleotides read TGTGCCAGCACCCTGTTCGGGGGCGCTGGAAACACCATATATTTT. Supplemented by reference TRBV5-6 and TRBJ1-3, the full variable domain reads DAGVTQSPTHLIKTRGQQVTLRCSPKSGHDTVSWYQQALGQGPQFIFQYYEEEERQRGNFPDRFSGHQFPNYSSELNVNALLLGDSALYLCASTLFGGAGNTIYFGEGSWLTVV.